The TCR beta chain under discussion was sequenced for a study of T cell repertoires in cytomegalovirus infection. For the study at large: Matching HLA type, along with CMV infection, was indicated by public TCR beta signatures. Study-level points and caveats: Predominance within the ex vivo response was attributable to HLA-C-restricted CMV-specific TCR beta clonotypes. Adding up the frequency of public TCR beta families identified people who carried CMV plus the relevant HLA.

Trimming removed 8 bases at V and 5 bases at J, with 19 bases between. The CDR3 is 15 amino acids. In TCRdb, the reads were re-called with MiXCR into one record per CDR3 protein. This table has 700,000 to 950,000 distinct CDR3 sequences, around a third appearing once. In this sample, this clonotype turned up once. Its antigen is undetermined. The chain is built from TRBV12-3 or TRBV12-4 and TRBJ1-5, with D hard to call. This material consisted of cultured CD8+ T cells from PBMCs, taken from culture after CMV antigen stimulation. The clonotype originates from a human donor in good health (CMV status not recorded). Some clones in this sample may be carry-over from other donors' samples. CDR3: CASGYLGKRDQPQHF. The CDR3 DNA reads TGTGCCAGCGGATACTTGGGGAAGCGGGATCAGCCCCAGCATTTT.